This TCR beta chain was found in a study of blood T cell repertoires in COVID-19. About the study: Some COVID-19 samples were acute and others convalescent; all came from the United States, Italy and Spain. T cells, B-cell-depleted T cells, or PBMCs provided the cDNA or gDNA that served as material.

Produced via immunoSEQ multiplex PCR; TCRdb's table is partial and in-frame only. In the table there are under 300,000 clones, about 89% of which are singletons. The study assigned cohorts using participant-reported clinical history. Cohort 3 donors were reported recovered after two negative PCRs, clearance, or symptom resolution. V was trimmed by 2 bases and J by 5 bases, leaving 15 bases between them. Germline loops: CDR1 SGHAT, CDR2 FQNNGV. This CDR3 region has 16 residues. The rearrangement uses TRBV11-2 and TRBJ2-2, with unresolved D. The sequencing input was PBMCs or T cells enriched from blood (not recorded which). This clonotype was obtained from a middle-aged woman who had recovered from COVID-19. The CDR3 DNA reads as TGTGCCAGCAGCTTACAGGTACCCCCGGTAACCGGGGAGCTGTTTTTT. This encodes CASSLQVPPVTGELFF.